These 6 T cell receptor beta chains were all obtained from the same sample, sequenced in a study of OX40 agonist ivuxolimab in advanced cancers. Assay used: immunoSEQ multiplex PCR; TCRdb lists only in-frame clones, some missing. The table includes some 45,000 clones, around 87% detected once. Sequenced here: CD4+ or CD8+ T cells sorted from blood, sampled in a trial of the OX40 agonist ivuxolimab. Every receptor here comes from an adult with an advanced solid tumor such as melanoma, head and neck, liver or kidney cancer.

The genes are TRBV5-4 and TRBJ2-1, with 9 nucleotides matching TRBD2. Germline CDR1 and CDR2: SGHNT and YYREEE (reference sequence). V lost 3 bases and J lost 9; bases outside the gene matches: 10. This CDR3 is 15 amino acids long. For the CDR3, the DNA is TGTGCCAGCAGCTCCCGGACTAGCGTCGAGGGTGAGCAGTTCTTC. It specifies CASSSRTSVEGEQFF.

The chain links TRBV18 to TRBJ1-3; D is uncertain. The CDR3 totals 16 residues. Trimming removed 3 bases from V and 0 bases from J, with 12 bases in between. Looked up from germline, CDR1 is KGHSH and CDR2 is LQKENI. The CDR3 nucleotides read TGTGCCAGCTCACCGGTCGGGCAGACCTCTGGAAACACCATATATTTT. Translated: CASSPVGQTSGNTIYF.

The chain carries TRBV27 and TRBJ2-3; 16 bases are a match to TRBD2. The CDR3 consists of 17 residues. The germline gives CDR1 MNHEY, CDR2 SMNVEV (reference sequence). J gave up 4 bases and V 6 bases, and 7 bases lay outside the gene matches. The CDR3 is CASSRGLAGGRADTQYF. The CDR3 nucleotides read TGTGCCAGCAGCCGGGGACTAGCGGGGGGGCGGGCAGATACGCAGTATTTT.

V usage is TRBV7-2 and J usage is TRBJ1-1; a weak D match, TRBD1 (6 bases). The V and J ends lost 5 bases and 4 bases respectively, with 17 bases between them. The CDR3 has 15 residues. Looked up from germline, CDR1 is SGHTA and CDR2 is FQGNSA. CDR3 DNA: TGTGCCAGCAGCCCCTTCGGACAGACCCCCACTGAAGCTTTCTTT. Translated: CASSPFGQTPTEAFF.

V usage is TRBV4-1 and J usage is TRBJ2-7; TRBD2 might be the D (6 bases). Germline values: CDR1 MGHRA, CDR2 YSYEKL. V shed 0 bases and J shed 1 base, with 13 bases lying between them. The CDR3 contains 16 residues. CDR3 nucleotides: TGCGCCAGCAGCCAAGATGCTAGGGCGGGATCCTACGAGCAGTACTTC. Translating gives CASSQDARAGSYEQYF.

The chain couples TRBV30 to TRBJ2-3, with TRBD2 matching over 8 bases. Germline V gene lookup returns CDR1 GTSNPN and CDR2 SVGIG (reference sequence). CDR3 size: 13 residues. With V trimmed by 5 bases and J by 3 bases, 4 bases remained unmatched. CDR3 bases: TGTGCCTGGGACGGGGGGGGAACAGATACGCAGTATTTT. Protein product: CAWDGGGTDTQYF. Looking up the rest from reference TRBV30 and TRBJ2-3 gives the full variable domain: SQTIHQWPATLVQPVGSPLSLECTVEGTSNPNLYWYRQAAGRGLQLLFYSVGIGQISSEVPQNLSASRPQDRQFILSSKKLLLSDSGFYLCAWDGGGTDTQYFGPGTRLTVL.